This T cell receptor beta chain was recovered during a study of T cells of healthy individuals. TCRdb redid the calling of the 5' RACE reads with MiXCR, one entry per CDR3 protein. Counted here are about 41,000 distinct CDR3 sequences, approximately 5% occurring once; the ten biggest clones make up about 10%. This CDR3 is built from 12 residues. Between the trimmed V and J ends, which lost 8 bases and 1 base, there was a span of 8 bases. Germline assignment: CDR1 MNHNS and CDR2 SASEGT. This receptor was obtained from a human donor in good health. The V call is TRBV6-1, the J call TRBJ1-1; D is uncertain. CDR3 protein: CASGRWNTEAFF. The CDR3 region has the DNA TGTGCCAGCGGCCGGTGGAACACTGAAGCTTTCTTT.